This is a list of T cell receptor beta chains from one sample in a study. TCRdb independently ran MiXCR on the 5' RACE reads; one entry per CDR3 protein. In the table there are 55,000 to 75,000 distinct CDR3 sequences, 25% to 35% of which are singletons. The sequencing input was tumor-infiltrating naive CD4+ T cells sorted from the breast tumor. The receptors originated from a female donor with breast cancer. Both conserved end residues are part of each CDR3. The D gene is left open where the match is weak. Not every row has a clone size; where given, it reads once, few, many or a size class.

d_call cdr3_length clone_size j_call v_call cdr3_nt cdr3_aa
TRBD1 16 . TRBJ2-1 TRBV20-1 TGCAGTGCTTCCTACGACAGGGGACTCCTCTACAATGAGCAGTTCTTC CSASYDRGLLYNEQFF
. 14 medium-sized TRBJ2-2 TRBV10-2 TGCGCCAGCAGTAAAGCGTCGTGGGCCGGGGAGCTGTTTTTT CASSKASWAGELFF
. 13 few TRBJ2-7 TRBV28 TGTGCCAGCAGTTTAAATTTTGTCTACGAGCAGTACTTC CASSLNFVYEQYF
TRBD2 15 few TRBJ2-7 TRBV7-2 TGTGCCAGCAGCCCACGGGGACTAGCGGTCTACGAGCAGTACTTC CASSPRGLAVYEQYF
. 13 few TRBJ1-1 TRBV5-1 TGCGCCAGCAGCTATCTCGGCCGGACTGAAGCTTTCTTT CASSYLGRTEAFF
. 15 few TRBJ2-7 TRBV7-2 TGTGCCAGCAGCTTAGGGCAGGGGGGACTCTACGAGCAGTACTTC CASSLGQGGLYEQYF
. 14 . TRBJ2-1 TRBV7-2 TGTGCCAGCAGCCCCGGTCGCGGGATGTACGAGCAGTTCTTC CASSPGRGMYEQFF
TRBD1 13 . TRBJ2-7 TRBV18 TGTGCCAGCTCAGGGACAGCTCACTACGAGCAGTACTTC CASSGTAHYEQYF
. 13 few TRBJ1-5 TRBV9 TGTGCCAGCAGCGTAGGTGGGAAACAGCCCCAGCATTTT CASSVGGKQPQHF
. 14 few TRBJ1-5 TRBV12-3/TRBV12-4 TGTGCCAGCAGTTTAATACAGGTTAATCAGCCCCAGCATTTT CASSLIQVNQPQHF
. 11 . TRBJ2-1 TRBV12-3/TRBV12-4 TGTGCCAGCATCCTCCAGAATGAGCAGTTCTTC CASILQNEQFF
. 13 . TRBJ2-7 TRBV10-3 TGTGCCATCAATTCCAGGGATGGTTACAAGCAGTACTTC CAINSRDGYKQYF
. 16 many TRBJ2-3 TRBV25-1 TGTGCCAGCAGTGAATATTCGGGGGCAGGGACAGATACGCAGTATTTT CASSEYSGAGTDTQYF
. 15 few TRBJ2-3 TRBV20-1 TGCAGTGCTAGCGATAATGTCGGGAGCACAGATACGCAGTATTTT CSASDNVGSTDTQYF
. 15 . TRBJ2-7 TRBV9 TGTGCCAGCAGCGTAGGCCCGGGAGAAACTTACGAGCAGTACTTC CASSVGPGETYEQYF
. 12 . TRBJ2-1 TRBV28 TGTGCCAGCAGGGATGTGGTCCGTGAGCAGTTCTTC CASRDVVREQFF
. 14 . TRBJ2-7 TRBV28 TGTGCCAGCAGTTTTCTAGGGCTATCCTACGAGCAGTACTTC CASSFLGLSYEQYF
TRBD2 16 few TRBJ2-5 TRBV28 TGTGCCAGCAGCACCTCGGGACTAGCGGGAGGAGAGACCCAGTACTTC CASSTSGLAGGETQYF
. 15 few TRBJ2-3 TRBV5-1 TGCGCCAGCAGCGGGGGCCCCGATTTCACAGATACGCAGTATTTT CASSGGPDFTDTQYF
TRBD2 15 . TRBJ2-1 TRBV6-1 TGTGCCACCCATCCCCCGGGAGGCTATTACAATGAGCAGTTCTTC CATHPPGGYYNEQFF
. 14 few TRBJ1-2 TRBV5-1 TGCGCCAGCAGCCCTACAGCGGGAGCCTATGGCTACACCTTC CASSPTAGAYGYTF
. 15 few TRBJ1-2 TRBV6-1 TGTGCCAGCAGTGAAGGGTTAGGACGGACCTATGGCTACACCTTC CASSEGLGRTYGYTF